These 9 T cell receptor beta chains came from one sample sequenced in a study of regulatory T cells in long-lasting Graves disease (dated by TCRdb to 2020 to 2022). Interpreted using the paper, the time point label stands for: persistent/refractory GD, antithyroid drugs over 5 years with positive TRAb. RNA was extracted from PBMCs in TRIzol for both TCR sequencing and RNA sequencing. The method was multiplex PCR. The sequencing machine was an Illumina HiSeq 4000. TCR beta libraries were built with iRepertoire HTBI primers and Arm-PCR amplification of CDR3 regions. TCRdb redid the processing of the public reads, applying fastp at Q25 and MiXCR, and retained in-frame beta chains. Rows matching on CDR3 protein sequence are summarized as one entry with the most common DNA and genes. In this sample the table shows 430,000 or so distinct CDR3 sequences, around a fifth of which occur a single time. The top ten clones comprise more than 13% of the sample.

This material consisted of peripheral blood mononuclear cells (PBMCs), taken when the disease was refractory, from a patient treated with antithyroid drugs. These TCRs come from a female donor with Graves disease.

This clonotype was observed many times. The rearrangement joins TRBV27 to TRBJ1-5; D might be TRBD1 (6 bases). This CDR3 spans 13 amino acids. In germline, CDR1 is MNHEY, CDR2 SMNVEV (reference sequence). Trimming took off 4 bases at V and 9 bases at J, with 13 bases between the two ends. The CDR3 here is CASSWKQGPPQHF. CDR3 sequence (DNA): TGTGCCAGCAGTTGGAAACAGGGTCCGCCCCAGCATTTT.

This clonotype was seen a handful of times. This CDR3 is CASSPFRTIQETQYF. The CDR3, as DNA: TGTGCCAGCAGTCCATTTCGGACAATCCAAGAGACCCAGTACTTC. This rearrangement joins TRBV28 to TRBJ2-5; D possibly corresponds to TRBD1 (5 bases). The germline V gene has CDR1 MDHEN and CDR2 SYDVKM. This CDR3 region has 15 residues. Trimming removed 5 bases at V and 1 base at J, with 14 bases between.

This clonotype has at least ten counts. This rearrangement joins TRBV11-2 to TRBJ2-5; D remains unclear. This CDR3 comprises 12 residues. Between the trimmed V and J ends, which lost 2 bases and 6 bases, there was a span of 7 bases. Germline loops: CDR1 SGHAT, CDR2 FQNNGV. The CDR3 DNA follows: TGTGCCAGCAGCTTAATCCCGCAGACCCAGTACTTC. It yields the protein CASSLIPQTQYF.

The J gene is TRBJ2-4, the V gene TRBV4-2; 7 bases fit TRBD1. This CDR3 has 17 residues. Looked up from germline, CDR1 is LGHNA and CDR2 is YNFKEQ. The V segment lost 2 bases and the J segment 5 bases; nucleotides outside the gene matches: 12. The CDR3 DNA sequence: TGTGCCAGCAGCCAAATAACCGGGACAGTAGGCGAAAACATTCAGTACTTC. Protein product: CASSQITGTVGENIQYF.

The chain joins TRBV12-3 or TRBV12-4 to TRBJ1-1; D is perhaps TRBD1 (5 bases). V lost 6 bases and J 2 bases, leaving 16 bases between the germline ends. The CDR3 length is 15 residues. The CDR3: CASSSMGLTNTEAFF. Written as DNA, the CDR3 is TGTGCCAGCAGCTCAATGGGACTTACCAACACTGAAGCTTTCTTT.

This clonotype was seen a handful of times. J is TRBJ2-4 and V is TRBV25-1, with D maybe TRBD1 (5 bases). The CDR3 extends over 16 amino acids. CDR1 MGHDK and CDR2 SYGVNS come from the germline V gene. V was pared by 3 bases and J by 0 bases, with 12 bases between. The CDR3 reads CASSDQGPSAKNIQYF. Here the CDR3 DNA reads TGTGCCAGCAGTGATCAGGGCCCTTCAGCCAAAAACATTCAGTACTTC.

This clonotype was detected ten times or more. The chain has TRBV28 and TRBJ1-5; weak D call: TRBD1 (5 bases). The germline gives CDR1 MDHEN, CDR2 SYDVKM. CDR3 length: 15 residues. Trimming pared 9 bases from V and 0 bases from J, leaving 15 bases between. The CDR3 sequence is CASHGGMFSNQPQHF. The CDR3 DNA follows: TGTGCCAGTCACGGGGGGATGTTTAGCAATCAGCCCCAGCATTTT.

This clonotype has only one observation. The junction departs from germline at one end; a sequencing error may be responsible. J is TRBJ2-7 and V is TRBV7-7, with no clear D. This CDR3 has 14 residues. Germline V CDR1 and CDR2: SSHAT, FNYEAQ (reference sequence). CDR3 bases: TGTGCTAGCAGCTTAAGCCCTGGAGACTACGAGCAGTACTTC. Encoded protein: CASSLSPGDYEQYF.

The chain is built from TRBV27 and TRBJ2-7, with 7 bases that match TRBD1. Looked up from germline, CDR1 is MNHEY and CDR2 is SMNVEV (reference sequence). This CDR3 region has 16 residues. After removal of 5 bases from V and 3 bases from J, the junction contained 13 bases not matched to a gene. The CDR3 region has the DNA TGTGCCAGCAGTCCTACCCCTGACAGGGTAAGCTACGAGCAGTACTTC. Its protein product is CASSPTPDRVSYEQYF.